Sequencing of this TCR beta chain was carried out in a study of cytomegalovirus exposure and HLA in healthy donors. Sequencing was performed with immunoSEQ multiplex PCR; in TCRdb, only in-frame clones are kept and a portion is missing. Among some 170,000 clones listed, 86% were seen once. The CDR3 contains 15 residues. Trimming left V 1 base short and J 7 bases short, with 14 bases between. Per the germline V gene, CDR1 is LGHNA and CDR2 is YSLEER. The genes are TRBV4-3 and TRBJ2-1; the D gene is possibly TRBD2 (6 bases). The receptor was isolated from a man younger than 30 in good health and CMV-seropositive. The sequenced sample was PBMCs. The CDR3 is CASSQAPGLLNEQFF. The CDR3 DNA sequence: TGCGCCAGCAGCCAAGCCCCGGGACTGCTTAATGAGCAGTTCTTC.